These 21 T cell receptor beta chains came from one sample sequenced in a study of blood T cell repertoires in COVID-19. The repertoire was sequenced with immunoSEQ multiplex PCR; TCRdb's copy has only in-frame clones and lacks some. Of 95,000 to 110,000 clones listed, nearly 90% are singletons. The material sequenced was peripheral blood. The receptors here all came from a man in his fifties or sixties in a cohort sampled during active COVID-19.

The chain employs TRBV7-6 and TRBJ1-3, with a weak D call TRBD1 (5 bases). The germline V and J ends were trimmed by 1 base and 0 bases, with 10 bases remaining between them. CDR3 length: 16 residues. Germline CDR1 reads SGHVS; CDR2 reads FNYEAQ. The CDR3, as DNA: TGTGCCAGCAGCTTAGTCCAGGGCCGCTCTGGAAACACCATATATTTT. It yields the protein CASSLVQGRSGNTIYF.

The chain uses TRBV6-2 or TRBV6-3 and TRBJ2-7; the match to TRBD1 covers 9 bases. V trimming: 0 bases; J trimming: 6 bases; junction bases outside the gene matches: 6. This CDR3 region has 15 residues. Looked up from germline, CDR1 is MNHEY and CDR2 is SVGEGT. In DNA, the CDR3 is TGTGCCAGCAGTTACTCGGCGGACAGGGGTTTCGAGCAGTACTTC. Protein sequence: CASSYSADRGFEQYF.

The chain links TRBV12-3 or TRBV12-4 to TRBJ1-6; D may be TRBD1 (6 bases). The CDR3 sequence is 13 residues long. Trimming took off 6 bases at V and 10 bases at J, with 13 bases between the two ends. CDR3 nucleotide sequence: TGTGCCAGCAGATCGGACAGAAAGTCACCCCTCCACTTT. It specifies CASRSDRKSPLHF.

The chain has TRBV2 and TRBJ1-1, with D possibly matching TRBD1 (5 bases). V was pared by 1 base and J by 7 bases, with 16 bases between. This CDR3 contains 15 residues. The germline V gene encodes CDR1 SNHLY and CDR2 FYNNEI. This chain's CDR3 is CASSEETDISIEAFF. In DNA, the CDR3 is TGTGCCAGCAGTGAAGAAACGGACATTTCTATTGAAGCTTTCTTT.

The V gene is TRBV6-1, the J gene TRBJ1-2; D remains unclear. Trimming shortened V by 0 bases and J by 7 bases, and 12 bases separated the two germline ends. Germline V gene lookup returns CDR1 MNHNS and CDR2 SASEGT. The CDR3 spans 14 residues. The CDR3 here is CASSEAGGRSGYTF. The CDR3 DNA is TGTGCCAGCAGTGAAGCCGGAGGTCGATCTGGCTACACCTTC.

V and J are TRBV9 and TRBJ1-4, with D uncertain. There are 15 residues in the CDR3. Germline V gene lookup returns CDR1 SGDLS and CDR2 YYNGEE. The V and J ends lost 0 bases and 14 bases respectively, with 20 bases between them. The CDR3 sequence: CASSVDGDSGTRLFF. The CDR3 nucleotides are TGTGCCAGCAGCGTAGACGGGGATAGTGGAACTCGGCTGTTTTTT.

The J gene is TRBJ2-7, the V gene TRBV4-3; D is undetermined. The CDR3 totals 15 residues. Germline V gene data show CDR1 as LGHNA and CDR2 as YSLEER. The V gene lost 1 base and the J gene lost 1 base, with 11 bases spanning the gap. Written as DNA, the CDR3 is TGCGCCAGCAGCCAAGGCCTAGATGGGTCCTACGAGCAGTACTTC. It encodes CASSQGLDGSYEQYF.

The chain combines TRBV12-3 or TRBV12-4 with TRBJ1-2; tentative D call: TRBD1 (5 bases). This CDR3 is 12 amino acids long. Trimming left V 3 bases short and J 7 bases short, with 9 bases between. The CDR3: CASSLNQGGYTF. The CDR3 bases are TGTGCCAGCAGTTTGAATCAGGGTGGCTACACCTTC.

This clone has a single count. CDR3 region: CASSSNSGFGELFF. The CDR3 DNA reads as TGTGCCAGCAGCTCTAACTCAGGGTTCGGGGAGCTGTTTTTT. J is TRBJ2-2 and V is TRBV7-2; perhaps TRBD1 as D (5 bases). Germline V CDR1 and CDR2: SGHTA, FQGNSA. Trimming shortened V by 4 bases and J by 7 bases, and 13 bases separated the two germline ends. This CDR3 contains 14 residues.

The rearrangement uses TRBV2 and TRBJ2-1, with 7 bases that match TRBD1. This CDR3 has 13 residues. The germline V gene has CDR1 SNHLY and CDR2 FYNNEI. J was trimmed by 8 bases and V by 11 bases; bases with no gene match: 12. This CDR3 reads CAGNRGPNDEQFF. The CDR3 DNA reads as TGTGCCGGGAACAGGGGACCCAATGATGAGCAGTTCTTC.

The J gene is TRBJ1-2, the V gene TRBV7-9, with TRBD1 matching 12 bases. In germline, CDR1 is SEHNR, CDR2 FQNEAQ (reference sequence). The CDR3 totals 18 residues. The V segment lost 0 bases and the J segment 4 bases; nucleotides outside the gene matches: 9. As DNA, the CDR3 is TGTGCCAGCAGCTTAGCCGGGACAGGGGGCGCGGGAGGCTATGGCTACACCTTC. It encodes CASSLAGTGGAGGYGYTF.

This chain links TRBV5-1 with TRBJ2-5; 7 nucleotides align to TRBD1. CDR1 and CDR2 (germline): SGHRS, YFSETQ. The CDR3 has 14 residues. V lost 5 bases, J lost 5 bases, and 9 bases stayed unmatched. The CDR3 is CASSSTGAKETQYF. In DNA form, the CDR3 reads TGCGCCAGCAGTTCAACAGGGGCCAAGGAGACCCAGTACTTC. The complete variable domain, with remaining parts taken from reference TRBV5-1 and TRBJ2-5, reads KAGVTQTPRYLIKTRGQQVTLSCSPISGHRSVSWYQQTPGQGLQFLFEYFSETQRNKGNFPGRFSGRQFSNSRSEMNVSTLELGDSALYLCASSSTGAKETQYFGPGTRLLVL.

This sequence joins TRBV6-6 and TRBJ1-1; weak D call: TRBD1 (5 bases). The CDR3 sequence is 13 residues long. CDR1 is MNHNY and CDR2 is SVGAGI in the germline V gene (reference sequence). V was pared by 2 bases and J by 4 bases, with 8 bases between. The chain's CDR3 is CASSYGGSTEAFF. For the CDR3, the DNA is TGTGCCAGCAGTTACGGGGGGAGCACTGAAGCTTTCTTT.

This chain connects TRBV2 to TRBJ1-2; 7 nucleotides match TRBD1. The CDR3 is 16 residues long. CDR1 and CDR2 from the germline V gene are SNHLY and FYNNEI. Trimming removed 1 base from V and 8 bases from J; junction bases left unmatched: 13. The DNA of the CDR3 is TGTGCCAGCAGTGAAGGGTTTGGGACAGTTTTCCCGGGCTACACCTTC. This sequence encodes CASSEGFGTVFPGYTF.

The chain joins TRBV4-1 to TRBJ2-1, with D possibly being TRBD2 (6 bases). With 3 bases removed from V and 9 bases from J, the gap between germline ends came to 18 bases. Germline lookup yields CDR1 MGHRA and CDR2 YSYEKL. There are 15 residues in the CDR3. CDR3 sequence: CASSQAGLANTEQFF. The CDR3 bases are TGCGCCAGCAGCCAGGCGGGACTGGCGAACACTGAGCAGTTCTTC.

CDR3 sequence (DNA): TGTGCCAGCAGAAAAACCGGGACTAGGGTCACAGATACGCAGTATTTT. Protein sequence: CASRKTGTRVTDTQYF. The rearrangement joins TRBV7-8 to TRBJ2-3, with 8 bases aligning to TRBD2. With 6 bases clipped from V and 2 bases from J, the junction kept 10 bases outside the gene matches. In germline, CDR1 is SGHVS, CDR2 FQNEAQ. This CDR3 has 16 amino acids.

This clone was picked up one time. This sequence joins TRBV28 and TRBJ1-2; no firm D call. This CDR3 region has 12 residues. V was cut by 4 bases and J by 4 bases, with 7 bases left in between. CDR1 and CDR2 (germline): MDHEN, SYDVKM. DNA for the CDR3: TGTGCCAGCAGTTCACATCCCTATGGCTACACCTTC. Amino acids: CASSSHPYGYTF.

The chain recombines TRBV5-6 with TRBJ2-4; D is ambiguous. The V and J ends lost 5 bases and 3 bases respectively, with 9 bases between them. Germline CDR1 and CDR2: SGHDT and YYEEEE. The CDR3 contains 13 residues. As DNA, the CDR3 is TGTGCCAGCAGGAGGCTAGACAAAAACATTCAGTACTTC. This codes for CASRRLDKNIQYF.

In this sample, this clone turned up once. This chain uses TRBV4-2 with TRBJ2-6; possibly TRBD2 for D (6 bases). Germline V gene lookup returns CDR1 LGHNA and CDR2 YNFKEQ. The germline V and J ends were trimmed by 1 base and 4 bases, with 14 bases remaining between them. The CDR3 runs 17 residues. CDR3 region: CASSQAGRSTGANVLTF. CDR3 DNA sequence: TGTGCCAGCAGCCAAGCGGGGAGGAGCACCGGGGCCAACGTCCTGACTTTC.

This clone was seen a single time. The chain links TRBV19 to TRBJ2-2; the D is unclear. This CDR3 has 12 residues. Germline-derived CDR1 and CDR2 are LNHDA and SQIVND (reference sequence). Trimming stripped 3 bases from V and 7 bases from J, with 6 bases between. CDR3 in amino acids: CASSIRGGELFF. The CDR3 DNA is TGTGCCAGTAGTATCCGAGGCGGGGAGCTGTTTTTT.

The V gene is TRBV5-1, the J gene TRBJ1-1, with D perhaps matching TRBD1 (6 bases). V lost 0 bases and J 4 bases, leaving 13 bases between the germline ends. This CDR3 has 15 residues. Germline CDR1 and CDR2: SGHRS and YFSETQ. DNA of the CDR3: TGCGCCAGCAGCTTGGGGGATCGAGGGGGCACTGAAGCTTTCTTT. As protein: CASSLGDRGGTEAFF.